What follows describes a single T cell receptor beta chain. This CDR3 comprises 15 residues. In germline, CDR1 is SGHVS, CDR2 FQNEAQ. V was pared by 1 base and J by 2 bases, with 11 bases between. This sample is part of a study of a mutant IDH1 vaccine in newly diagnosed glioma. Study summary: Patients had received radiotherapy, temozolomide, or both previously, most receiving both.

Time point reported: baseline, week 1 (first vaccination visit). The treatment here: pre-vaccination baseline after standard-of-care therapy. Using immunoSEQ multiplex PCR, the repertoire was profiled, and TCRdb retains in-frame clones only, with some absent. The data show about 46,000 clones, about 83% seen once. Sample: PBMCs, taken from a glioma patient treated with radiotherapy, temozolomide or both. V and J are TRBV7-8 and TRBJ2-5; D not resolved. The origin of this receptor is a middle-aged woman with glioma. The CDR3 reads CASSLGALSQETQYF. The DNA of the CDR3 is TGTGCCAGCAGCTTAGGTGCACTATCACAAGAGACCCAGTACTTC.